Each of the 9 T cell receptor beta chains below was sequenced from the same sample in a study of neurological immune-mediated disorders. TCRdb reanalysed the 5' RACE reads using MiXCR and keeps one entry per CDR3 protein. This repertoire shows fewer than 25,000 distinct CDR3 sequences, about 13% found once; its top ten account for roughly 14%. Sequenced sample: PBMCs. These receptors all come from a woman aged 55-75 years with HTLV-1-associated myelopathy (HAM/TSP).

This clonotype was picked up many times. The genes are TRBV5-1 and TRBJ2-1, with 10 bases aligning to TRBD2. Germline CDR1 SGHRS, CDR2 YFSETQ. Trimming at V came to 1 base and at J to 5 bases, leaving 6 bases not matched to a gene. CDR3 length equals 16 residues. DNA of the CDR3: TGCGCCAGCAGCTTGCCAGCGGGAGGGCCGGACAATGAGCAGTTCTTC. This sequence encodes CASSLPAGGPDNEQFF.

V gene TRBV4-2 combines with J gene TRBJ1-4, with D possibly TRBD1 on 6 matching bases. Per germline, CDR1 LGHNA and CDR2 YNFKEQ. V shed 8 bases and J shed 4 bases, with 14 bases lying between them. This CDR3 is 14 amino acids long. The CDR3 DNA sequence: TGTGCCAGCCAAGACCGCAGGGGTAATGAAAAACTGTTTTTT. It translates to CASQDRRGNEKLFF.

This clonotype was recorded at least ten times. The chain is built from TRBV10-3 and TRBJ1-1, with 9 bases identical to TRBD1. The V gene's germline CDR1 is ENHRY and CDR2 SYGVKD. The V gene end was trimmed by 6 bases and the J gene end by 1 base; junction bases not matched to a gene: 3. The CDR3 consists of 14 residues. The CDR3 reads CAIRVGQGNTEAFF. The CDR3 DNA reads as TGTGCCATCAGGGTGGGACAGGGGAACACTGAAGCTTTCTTT.

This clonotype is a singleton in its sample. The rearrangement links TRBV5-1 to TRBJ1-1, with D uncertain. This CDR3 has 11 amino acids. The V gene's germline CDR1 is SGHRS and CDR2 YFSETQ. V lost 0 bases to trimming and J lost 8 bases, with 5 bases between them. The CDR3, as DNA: TGCGCCAGCAGCTTGGGCCAGGAAGCTTTCTTT. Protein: CASSLGQEAFF.

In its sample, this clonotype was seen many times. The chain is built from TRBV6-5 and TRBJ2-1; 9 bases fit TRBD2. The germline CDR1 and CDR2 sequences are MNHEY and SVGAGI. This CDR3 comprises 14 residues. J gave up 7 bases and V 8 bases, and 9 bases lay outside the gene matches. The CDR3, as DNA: TGTGCCAGCGGCCGGCGGGAGGGCCGGAATGAGCAGTTCTTC. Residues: CASGRREGRNEQFF.

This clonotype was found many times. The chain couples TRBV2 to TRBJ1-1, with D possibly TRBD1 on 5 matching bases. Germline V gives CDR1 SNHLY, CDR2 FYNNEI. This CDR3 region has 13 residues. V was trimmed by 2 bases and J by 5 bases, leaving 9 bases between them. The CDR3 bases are TGTGCCAGCAGTGAACTGACAGAAACTGAAGCTTTCTTT. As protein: CASSELTETEAFF.

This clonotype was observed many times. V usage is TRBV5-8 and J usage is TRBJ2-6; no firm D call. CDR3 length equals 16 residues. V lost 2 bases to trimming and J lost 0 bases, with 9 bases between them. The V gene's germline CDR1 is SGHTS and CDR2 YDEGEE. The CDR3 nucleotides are TGTGCCAGCAGCTTAGGCCTGCTCTCTGGGGCCAACGTCCTGACTTTC. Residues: CASSLGLLSGANVLTF.

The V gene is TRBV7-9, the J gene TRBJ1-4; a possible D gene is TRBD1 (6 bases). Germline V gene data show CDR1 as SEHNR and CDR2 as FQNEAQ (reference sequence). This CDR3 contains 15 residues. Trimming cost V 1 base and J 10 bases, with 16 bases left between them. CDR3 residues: CASSLVTGDSSKLFF. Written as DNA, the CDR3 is TGTGCCAGCAGCTTAGTGACAGGCGACTCTTCAAAACTGTTTTTT.

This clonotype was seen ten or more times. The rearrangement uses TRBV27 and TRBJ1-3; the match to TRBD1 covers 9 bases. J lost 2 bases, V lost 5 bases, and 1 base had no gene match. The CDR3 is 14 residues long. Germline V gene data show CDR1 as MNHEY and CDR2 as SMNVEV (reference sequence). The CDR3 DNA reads TGTGCCAGCAGTCGACAGGGGGCTGGAAACACCATATATTTT. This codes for CASSRQGAGNTIYF.